This paragraph covers one T cell receptor (beta chain) sequence. This entry comes from a study of blood T cell repertoires in COVID-19. Turning to the study itself: PBMCs, B-cell-depleted T cells, or T cells provided the cDNA or gDNA that made up the material.

Original handling: Nucleated cell number was recorded as an estimate derived from reference gene primer amplification. Sequencing used immunoSEQ multiplex PCR; TCRdb keeps in-frame clones, though not all of them. The DNA gave D and trimming, while V, J and clone size come from that table. The repertoire includes about 60,000 clones, 80% to 90% of them detected once, and roughly 1.2% sits in the top ten. This TCR derives from a man aged 40-49 years with acute or convalescent COVID-19. Sequencing input: peripheral blood.

CDR3 amino acids: CASRQGSHGYTF. DNA for the CDR3: TGTGCCAGTAGACAGGGATCCCATGGCTACACCTTC. This chain links TRBV19 with TRBJ1-2, with D perhaps matching TRBD1 (6 bases). Germline values: CDR1 LNHDA, CDR2 SQIVND (reference sequence). Trimming pared 6 bases from V and 6 bases from J, leaving 11 bases between. CDR3 length equals 12 residues. The variable domain in full, completed from reference TRBV19 and TRBJ1-2, reads DGGITQSPKYLFRKEGQNVTLSCEQNLNHDAMYWYRQDPGQGLRLIYYSQIVNDFQKGDIAEGYSVSREKKESFPLTVTSAQKNPTAFYLCASRQGSHGYTFGSGTRLTVV.